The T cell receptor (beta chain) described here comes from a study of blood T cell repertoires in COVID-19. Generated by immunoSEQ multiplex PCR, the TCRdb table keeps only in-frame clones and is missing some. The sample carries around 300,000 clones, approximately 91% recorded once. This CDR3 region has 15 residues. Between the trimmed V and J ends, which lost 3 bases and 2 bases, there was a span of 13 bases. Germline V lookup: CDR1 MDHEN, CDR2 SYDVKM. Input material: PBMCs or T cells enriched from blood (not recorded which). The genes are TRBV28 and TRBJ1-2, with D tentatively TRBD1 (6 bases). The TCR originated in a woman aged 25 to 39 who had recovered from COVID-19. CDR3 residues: CASSFNMDSNYGYTF. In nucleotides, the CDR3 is TGTGCCAGCAGTTTCAACATGGACAGCAACTATGGCTACACCTTC.